This is a list of T cell receptor beta chains from one sample in a study of T cell responses to AZD1222 COVID-19 vaccine. This table comes from immunoSEQ multiplex PCR, and its TCRdb copy is limited to in-frame clones, with some not included. The table lists roughly 100,000 clones, approximately 91% of them singletons. The sequencing used peripheral blood, collected on day 0 of AZD1222 vaccination. The source of these receptors is an adult in good health. Each CDR3 is given without its conserved first and last residue.

>TRBJ1-1|TRBV12-3/TRBV12-4
ASSSGIPTEAF
>TRBJ1-6|TRBV18
ASSPKTAWGSPLH
>TRBJ1-3|TRBV5-1
ASSLDSGNTIY
>TRBJ2-1|TRBV7-9
ASSLHAGSYNEQF
>TRBJ1-1|TRBV10-3
AISETDRAYTEAF
>TRBJ2-1|TRBV19
ASRSIGGREVYNEQF
>TRBJ2-7|TRBV19
ASSVRAAYEQY
>TRBJ2-7|TRBV2
ASSTRVPEQY
>TRBJ1-1|TRBV4-2
ASSQFSGGNTEAF
>TRBJ1-3|TRBV18
ASSPLTVGQSSGNTIY
>TRBJ1-1|TRBV19
ASSMYGTGGYTEAF
>TRBJ2-7|TRBV9
ASSVGGAANHEQY
>TRBJ1-6|TRBV7-2
ASSSDGTGDGSPLH
>TRBJ1-3|TRBV5-1
ASSRDSSSGNTIY
>TRBJ1-6|TRBV7-8
ASSPRPGLSSYNSPLH
>TRBJ2-3|TRBV4-2
ASSQFLAGGVTDTQY
>TRBJ1-6|TRBV5-4
ASSRGGGASNSPLH
>TRBJ1-2|TRBV6-2/TRBV6-3
ASSLFRTYGYT
>TRBJ1-2|TRBV5-1
ASSPGQGSSYGYT
>TRBJ1-6|TRBV11-2
ASSLGRNNNSPLH
>TRBJ2-7|TRBV11-2
ASSLTGTGVEQY
>TRBJ2-3|TRBV5-1
ASSLAASGGLTDTQY